The rows below give T cell receptor beta chains drawn from one sample of a study of early T cells in non-severe SARS-CoV-2 infection. MiXCR was run by TCRdb on the 5' RACE reads, yielding one entry per CDR3 protein. The repertoire holds about 69,000 distinct CDR3 sequences, with about 9.4% as singletons. The sequenced sample was whole blood. All receptors come from an adult who was a healthcare worker with PCR-confirmed SARS-CoV-2 infection or an uninfected control (not recorded which). CDR3s include the opening cysteine and the closing phenylalanine or tryptophan. The order of the fields is D gene, V gene, clone size, J gene, CDR3 protein, CDR3 DNA. A D gene is named only where the DNA matches it firmly. Rows may omit the clone size; those that give it use once, few, many or a size class.

TRBD2	TRBV7-8	NA	TRBJ2-1	CASSPAERTRSSYNEQFF	TGTGCCAGCAGCCCTGCGGAAAGGACTAGGAGCTCCTACAATGAGCAGTTCTTC
NA	TRBV5-1	many	TRBJ2-1	CASGYRDRYNEQFF	TGCGCCAGCGGATACCGGGACCGCTACAATGAGCAGTTCTTC
TRBD1	TRBV12-3/TRBV12-4	many	TRBJ1-2	CASSFQGAGGYTF	TGTGCCAGCAGTTTCCAGGGGGCCGGGGGCTACACCTTC
NA	TRBV5-6	many	TRBJ1-2	CASSHRGIYGYTF	TGTGCCAGCAGCCATCGTGGTATCTATGGCTACACCTTC
TRBD1	TRBV5-1	many	TRBJ2-3	CASNLPRGQGVTDTQYF	TGCGCCAGCAACCTCCCCAGAGGACAGGGGGTCACAGATACGCAGTATTTT
TRBD1	TRBV14	few	TRBJ1-2	CASSQDRRQGNNGYTF	TGTGCCAGCAGCCAAGATCGGCGACAGGGGAATAATGGCTACACCTTC
NA	TRBV6-2/TRBV6-3	many	TRBJ2-1	CASSYDYSSYNEQFF	TGTGCCAGCAGTTACGACTACTCCTCCTACAATGAGCAGTTCTTC
NA	TRBV3-1	NA	TRBJ2-2	CASSPGTSNTGELFF	TGTGCCAGCAGCCCCGGGACGTCGAACACCGGGGAGCTGTTTTTT
TRBD2	TRBV5-5	many	TRBJ2-7	CASSLGPRRTRGDEQYF	TGTGCCAGCAGCTTGGGGCCCAGGCGGACTAGAGGTGACGAGCAGTACTTC
TRBD2	TRBV10-2	many	TRBJ2-1	CASSELAGSSYNEQFF	TGCGCCAGCAGTGAGCTAGCGGGGAGCTCCTACAATGAGCAGTTCTTC
NA	TRBV19	many	TRBJ2-1	CASSPAGSSYNEQFF	TGTGCCAGTAGTCCGGCGGGGTCCTCCTACAATGAGCAGTTCTTC
TRBD2	TRBV18	NA	TRBJ2-3	CASSPPRGGYTDTQYF	TGTGCCAGCTCACCCCCTCGCGGGGGGTACACAGATACGCAGTATTTT
TRBD2	TRBV29-1	many	TRBJ2-1	CSVGGPAGDTGGDEQFF	TGCAGCGTTGGAGGACCAGCGGGGGATACCGGTGGCGATGAGCAGTTCTTC
NA	TRBV6-6	many	TRBJ1-2	CASSYLGVNYGYTF	TGTGCCAGCAGTTACCTCGGGGTCAACTATGGCTACACCTTC
NA	TRBV5-1	NA	TRBJ1-3	CASSTDRPSSGNTIYF	TGCGCCAGCAGCACAGACAGGCCAAGCTCTGGAAACACCATATATTTT
NA	TRBV15	many	TRBJ2-5	CATSNEYSQQETQYF	TGTGCCACCAGCAATGAGTACAGCCAGCAAGAGACCCAGTACTTC
TRBD1	TRBV7-2	many	TRBJ2-1	CASSLGGQGANEQFF	TGTGCCAGCAGCTTAGGGGGACAGGGGGCCAATGAGCAGTTCTTC
NA	TRBV3-1	many	TRBJ2-6	CASSPSTESVLTF	TGTGCCAGCAGCCCAAGTACCGAATCCGTCCTGACTTTC